Following are 26 T cell receptor beta chains from one sample sequenced in a study of shared clonotypes between healthy human individuals. Naive CD8 populations comprised CD45RO-negative cells positively selected for CCR7, excluding terminally differentiated effector memory CD45RA+ cells. Sequencing used immunoSEQ multiplex PCR; TCRdb keeps in-frame clones, though not all of them. This table holds around 1,900,000 clones, around 95% found once. The specimen was naive CD8+ T cells from PBMCs. The receptor set was obtained from a man younger than 35 in good health. Some clones in this sample may be carry-over from other donors' samples.

The genes are TRBV27 and TRBJ2-7, with D possibly matching TRBD1 (6 bases). Germline CDR1 reads MNHEY; CDR2 reads SMNVEV (reference sequence). The V end was cut by 2 bases, the J end by 3 bases, with 11 bases between. The CDR3 totals 14 residues. The CDR3 nucleotides are TGTGCCAGCAGTTTAAAGGGGGAGATCTACGAGCAGTACTTC. This encodes CASSLKGEIYEQYF.

The chain couples TRBV10-3 to TRBJ2-7, with 7 nucleotides matching TRBD2. The CDR3 is 16 residues long. J gave up 2 bases and V 0 bases, and 7 bases lay outside the gene matches. The germline gives CDR1 ENHRY, CDR2 SYGVKD. CDR3: CAISESISGPTYEQYF. The CDR3 DNA follows: TGTGCCATCAGTGAGTCGATTAGCGGGCCTACCTACGAGCAGTACTTC.

Notes on this clone: This CDR3 is also generated by other DNA sequences in the sample. V is TRBV14 and J is TRBJ1-2; tentative D call: TRBD1 (5 bases). Germline CDR1 and CDR2: SGHDN and FVKESK. The V gene lost 2 bases and the J gene lost 5 bases, with 9 bases spanning the gap. The CDR3 covers 13 residues. The DNA of the CDR3 is TGTGCCAGCAGCCAACGCGGGGGATATGGCTACACCTTC. Protein: CASSQRGGYGYTF.

This sequence joins TRBV9 and TRBJ2-7; 8 bases agree with TRBD2. The ends lost 0 bases at V and 3 bases at J; junction bases unmatched: 8. The CDR3 sequence is 16 residues long. From germline, CDR1 is SGDLS and CDR2 YYNGEE. CDR3 region: CASSVGELLADYEQYF. The DNA for the CDR3 is TGTGCCAGCAGCGTAGGGGAGTTACTAGCGGACTACGAGCAGTACTTC.

The chain employs TRBV29-1 and TRBJ2-1; D is perhaps TRBD2 (6 bases). CDR1 is SQVTM, CDR2 ANQGSEA, per germline. The V end was cut by 7 bases, the J end by 9 bases, with 19 bases between. This CDR3 is 13 amino acids long. As DNA, the CDR3 is TGCAGCGGCGGGACCCCTCCGACAATTGAGCAGTTCTTC. Translation gives CSGGTPPTIEQFF.

The chain joins TRBV4-3 to TRBJ2-3; 8 bases fit TRBD2. The CDR3 consists of 17 residues. Trimming took 3 bases from V and 4 from J; bases not matched to a gene: 12. Germline CDR1 is LGHNA and CDR2 is YSLEER. The CDR3 reads CASSQLAGGRSPDTQYF. CDR3 nucleotide sequence: TGCGCCAGCAGCCAGCTGGCGGGCGGGAGGAGCCCAGATACGCAGTATTTT.

About this clone itself: Additional DNA sequences in this sample encode the identical CDR3. This rearrangement joins TRBV27 to TRBJ2-1; TRBD1 is a possible D gene (6 bases). V gave up 5 bases and J gave up 2 bases, with 13 bases separating them. Germline V gene data show CDR1 as MNHEY and CDR2 as SMNVEV (reference sequence). The CDR3 spans 15 residues. In DNA form, the CDR3 reads TGTGCCAGCAGTCCAGGACAGACCGCCTACAATGAGCAGTTCTTC. It is translated as CASSPGQTAYNEQFF.

V and J are TRBV5-1 and TRBJ2-2, with D perhaps matching TRBD1 or TRBD2 (5 bases each). V lost 4 bases and J 5 bases, leaving 12 bases between the germline ends. This CDR3 spans 14 amino acids. Germline CDR1 is SGHRS and CDR2 is YFSETQ. The CDR3: CASSPKWGTGELFF. The CDR3 DNA reads as TGCGCCAGCAGCCCAAAGTGGGGGACCGGGGAGCTGTTTTTT.

CDR3 in DNA: TGTGCCAGCAGTGAAATCAAGGAAAAACTGTTTTTT. Translated: CASSEIKEKLFF. The chain employs TRBV6-1 and TRBJ1-4; no clear D. Between the trimmed V and J ends, which lost 2 bases and 8 bases, there was a span of 6 bases. This CDR3 is 12 amino acids long. Germline lookup yields CDR1 MNHNS and CDR2 SASEGT.

This chain links TRBV27 with TRBJ2-1; possible D gene TRBD2, 6 bases. The CDR3 totals 14 residues. The V gene's germline CDR1 is MNHEY and CDR2 SMNVEV (reference sequence). V was cut by 7 bases and J by 6 bases, with 16 bases left in between. The CDR3 region is CASIQGGFSNEQFF. In DNA, the CDR3 is TGTGCCAGCATCCAGGGAGGCTTTTCCAATGAGCAGTTCTTC.

The J gene is TRBJ2-2, the V gene TRBV27; D unresolved. Trimming stripped 2 bases from V and 6 bases from J, with 13 bases between. Germline loops: CDR1 MNHEY, CDR2 SMNVEV (reference sequence). This CDR3 contains 15 residues. The CDR3 DNA reads as TGTGCCAGCAGTTTAGCTGCAGGTTTTGCCGGGGAGCTGTTTTTT. Amino acids: CASSLAAGFAGELFF.

The genes are TRBV19 and TRBJ1-5, with D uncertain. V was clipped by 6 bases and J by 7 bases, with 10 bases between them. The V gene's germline CDR1 is LNHDA and CDR2 SQIVND (reference sequence). The CDR3 totals 12 residues. The CDR3 is CASRSGLQPQHF. CDR3 nucleotides: TGTGCCAGTAGGTCAGGTCTCCAGCCCCAGCATTTT. Full variable domain (remainder filled in from reference TRBV19 and TRBJ1-5): DGGITQSPKYLFRKEGQNVTLSCEQNLNHDAMYWYRQDPGQGLRLIYYSQIVNDFQKGDIAEGYSVSREKKESFPLTVTSAQKNPTAFYLCASRSGLQPQHFGDGTRLSIL.

The chain uses TRBV19 and TRBJ2-3; D not resolved. V lost 3 bases, J lost 2 bases, and 9 bases lay in between. Germline V gene data show CDR1 as LNHDA and CDR2 as SQIVND (reference sequence). The CDR3 loop spans 14 amino acids. The CDR3 sequence: CASSIYSFTDTQYF. The DNA for the CDR3 is TGTGCCAGTAGTATCTACAGTTTCACAGATACGCAGTATTTT.

Regarding this clone: Different DNA sequences within this sample yield the same CDR3. The V call is TRBV7-9, the J call TRBJ1-2, with D maybe TRBD1 (5 bases). CDR1 is SEHNR and CDR2 is FQNEAQ in the germline V gene (reference sequence). Trimming left V 0 bases short and J 8 bases short, with 10 bases between. CDR3 length equals 13 residues. CDR3: CASSLAQGYGYTF. The CDR3, as DNA: TGTGCCAGCAGCTTAGCCCAGGGCTACGGCTACACCTTC. The whole variable domain, filled in from reference TRBV7-9 and TRBJ1-2, reads DTGVSQNPRHKITKRGQNVTFRCDPISEHNRLYWYRQTLGQGPEFLTYFQNEAQLEKSRLLSDRFSAERPKGSFSTLEIQRTEQGDSAMYLCASSLAQGYGYTFGSGTRLTVV.

The CDR3 loop reads CASSLSGTGGSEQYF. The CDR3 DNA sequence: TGTGCCAGCAGTTTATCCGGGACAGGGGGCAGCGAGCAGTACTTC. This chain connects TRBV27 to TRBJ2-7; the match to TRBD1 covers 12 bases. V shed 0 bases and J 6 bases; nucleotides not matched to a gene: 3. Germline CDR1 is MNHEY and CDR2 is SMNVEV (reference sequence). The length of the CDR3 is 15 residues.

The rearrangement joins TRBV29-1 to TRBJ1-1; 11 bases are shared with TRBD1. Germline values: CDR1 SQVTM, CDR2 ANQGSEA. Germline trimming cut 3 bases from V and 5 bases from J; bases unmatched to any gene: 2. The CDR3 extends over 13 amino acids. The CDR3 nucleotides are TGCAGCGTTGAGGACAGGGGGCTTACTGAAGCTTTCTTT. Translating it yields CSVEDRGLTEAFF. Using reference TRBV29-1 and TRBJ1-1 for the parts outside the CDR3, the full variable domain is SAVISQKPSRDICQRGTSLTIQCQVDSQVTMMFWYRQQPGQSLTLIATANQGSEATYESGFVIDKFPISRPNLTFSTLTVSNMSPEDSSIYLCSVEDRGLTEAFFGQGTRLTVV.

Remarks on this clone: Other DNA sequences in the sample encode the same CDR3. The V and J genes are TRBV11-2 and TRBJ1-1; a weak D match, TRBD1 (5 bases). Trimming pared 1 base from V and 5 bases from J, leaving 8 bases between. The CDR3 covers 13 residues. The germline V gene encodes CDR1 SGHAT and CDR2 FQNNGV. The CDR3 nucleotides are TGTGCCAGCAGCTTAGGATGGGGGACTGAAGCTTTCTTT. Encoded protein: CASSLGWGTEAFF.

The chain uses TRBV28 and TRBJ1-4; D not resolved. The V and J ends lost 3 bases and 8 bases respectively, with 19 bases between them. Looked up from germline, CDR1 is MDHEN and CDR2 is SYDVKM. This CDR3 contains 16 residues. DNA of the CDR3: TGTGCCAGCAGTTTCCTTGTCGGGGAAGGAGCCGAAAAACTGTTTTTT. It translates to CASSFLVGEGAEKLFF.

The V call is TRBV27, the J call TRBJ2-1; 9 nucleotides line up with TRBD1. The trim removed 8 bases at V and 6 bases at J, leaving 8 bases unmatched. CDR3 length: 14 amino acids. Germline-derived CDR1 and CDR2 are MNHEY and SMNVEV (reference sequence). The CDR3 is CASQGQGILNEQFF. The CDR3 nucleotides read TGTGCCAGCCAAGGACAGGGGATCCTCAATGAGCAGTTCTTC.

The V gene is TRBV5-6, the J gene TRBJ1-5; D ambiguous. Germline CDR1 is SGHDT and CDR2 is YYEEEE. The CDR3 is 12 residues long. Trimming shortened V by 0 bases and J by 9 bases, and 7 bases separated the two germline ends. CDR3 sequence (DNA): TGTGCCAGCAGCTTGGGGCCTAGGCCCCAGCATTTT. Amino acid sequence: CASSLGPRPQHF.

The chain carries TRBV14 and TRBJ2-3; a possible D gene is TRBD2 (5 bases). The germline CDR1 and CDR2 sequences are SGHDN and FVKESK. This CDR3 has 15 residues. The V end was cut by 5 bases, the J end by 2 bases, with 14 bases between. Here the CDR3 reads CASSAYRGSTDTQYF. DNA for the CDR3: TGTGCCAGCAGCGCCTACCGAGGGTCCACAGATACGCAGTATTTT.

V usage is TRBV11-2 and J usage is TRBJ2-1, with 8 bases matching TRBD2. CDR1 is SGHAT, CDR2 FQNNGV, per germline. The V and J ends lost 1 base and 5 bases, in that order; junction bases with no gene match: 7. This CDR3 contains 16 residues. The CDR3 sequence: CASSLGPGTRNNEQFF. The CDR3 region has the DNA TGTGCCAGCAGCTTAGGCCCCGGGACTAGGAACAATGAGCAGTTCTTC.

Only one count was recorded for this clone. The gene calls are TRBV27 and TRBJ1-2, with a weak D call TRBD1 (5 bases). Trimming took off 7 bases at V and 4 bases at J, with 19 bases between the two ends. CDR3 length: 15 amino acids. CDR1 MNHEY and CDR2 SMNVEV come from the germline V gene (reference sequence). Here the CDR3 DNA reads TGTGCCAGCACCTCGATCCCCCCAGGGCGCTATGGCTACACCTTC. As protein: CASTSIPPGRYGYTF.

This chain connects TRBV13 to TRBJ2-7, with 8 bases lining up with TRBD2. After removal of 5 bases from V and 3 bases from J, the junction contained 6 bases not matched to a gene. The germline V gene has CDR1 PRHDT and CDR2 FYEKMQ (reference sequence). This CDR3 is built from 14 residues. The CDR3 region is CASSASLAVYEQYF. The CDR3 DNA sequence: TGTGCCAGCAGCGCCTCACTAGCGGTCTACGAGCAGTACTTC.

A single count supports this clone. J is TRBJ1-5 and V is TRBV28; D is ambiguous. This CDR3 is built from 15 residues. V lost 3 bases, J lost 2 bases, and 11 bases lay in between. The germline CDR1 and CDR2 sequences are MDHEN and SYDVKM. As DNA, the CDR3 is TGTGCCAGCAGTTTCTGGGCCGCGGGCAATCAGCCCCAGCATTTT. This codes for CASSFWAAGNQPQHF.

The chain recombines TRBV11-2 with TRBJ2-7, with TRBD2 identical over 11 bases. Per germline, CDR1 SGHAT and CDR2 FQNNGV. This CDR3 spans 16 amino acids. With 5 bases clipped from V and 2 bases from J, the junction kept 8 bases outside the gene matches. CDR3 bases: TGTGCCAGCAGCCCAAGAACTAGCGGGAGCACCTACGAGCAGTACTTC. It yields the protein CASSPRTSGSTYEQYF.